In its sample, the clone carrying this TCR beta chain was seen a few times. The data originate from a study of early T cells in non-severe SARS-CoV-2 infection. The germline gives CDR1 MNHEY, CDR2 SVGAGI. The CDR3 length is 14 residues. V was cut by 0 bases and J by 6 bases, with 11 bases left in between. One entry per CDR3 protein results from TCRdb running MiXCR on the 5' RACE reads. The sample has over 85,000 distinct CDR3 sequences, roughly 12% seen once. This material consisted of whole blood, taken at baseline. This sequence joins TRBV6-5 and TRBJ1-2; D is possibly TRBD1 (6 bases). The receptor's source is an adult who was a healthcare worker with PCR-confirmed SARS-CoV-2 infection or an uninfected control (not recorded which). CDR3 sequence reads: CASSYSGGADGYTF. The DNA for the CDR3 is TGTGCCAGCAGTTACTCTGGGGGCGCGGATGGCTACACCTTC.